One and the same sample provided the 5 T cell receptor beta chains below, sequenced in a study of blood T cell repertoires in COVID-19 (dated by TCRdb to the early 2020s). Libraries were prepared through the immunoSEQ multiplex PCR assay. Here the immuneACCESS table is served through TCRdb, limited to in-frame sequences with V and J called. Missing clones are a known gap in these copies; in checked studies unresolved V genes cover under half, and the rest lacks a known reason. For this sample the table gives some 120,000 clones, of which under 85% were detected only once. The biggest ten clones account for over 9.5% of the sample. Sequenced: peripheral blood. Receptors originate from a man between 60 and 70 years old with acute or convalescent COVID-19.

The chain joins TRBV5-1 to TRBJ1-6; tentative D call: TRBD1 (6 bases). Deletions cut 6 bases from V and 7 bases from J, with 17 bases between. The CDR3 totals 15 residues. Germline assignment: CDR1 SGHRS and CDR2 YFSETQ. CDR3: CASTREWTDNSPLHF. The CDR3 region has the DNA TGCGCCAGCACCAGAGAGTGGACAGACAATTCACCCCTCCACTTT.

In nucleotides, the CDR3 is TGTGCCAGCAGCTCGACAGGATCCGGAGAGACCCAGTACTTC. Translated, it gives CASSSTGSGETQYF. The chain is built from TRBV5-8 and TRBJ2-5; weak D call: TRBD1 (6 bases). V lost 3 bases, J lost 4 bases, and 13 bases lay in between. The CDR3 covers 14 residues. Germline CDR1 SGHTS, CDR2 YDEGEE.

The chain links TRBV3-1 (or the pseudogene TRBV3-2) to TRBJ2-7; 8 bases are shared with TRBD1. The CDR3 is 14 residues long. J lost 2 bases, V lost 5 bases, and 5 bases had no gene match. Germline CDR1 and CDR2: LGHDT and YNNKEL (reference sequence). This chain's CDR3 is CASSLGTGAYEQYF. The DNA of the CDR3 is TGTGCCAGCAGCTTGGGGACAGGTGCCTACGAGCAGTACTTC.

V is TRBV5-1 and J is TRBJ2-1, with D perhaps matching TRBD2 (6 bases). V was clipped by 0 bases and J by 7 bases, with 14 bases between them. The germline V gene encodes CDR1 SGHRS and CDR2 YFSETQ. This CDR3 comprises 15 residues. The DNA of the CDR3 is TGCGCCAGCAGCTTGGAGATGGGACTCCTAAATGAGCAGTTCTTC. Translation: CASSLEMGLLNEQFF.

J is TRBJ1-1 and V is TRBV6-4; TRBD1 agrees at 11 bases. This CDR3 is 13 amino acids long. In germline, CDR1 is MRHNA, CDR2 SNTAGT. The trim removed 4 bases at V and 10 bases at J, leaving 5 bases unmatched. The CDR3 sequence: CASSAGQGARAFF. The CDR3 DNA follows: TGTGCCAGCAGTGCCGGACAGGGGGCGCGAGCTTTCTTT.